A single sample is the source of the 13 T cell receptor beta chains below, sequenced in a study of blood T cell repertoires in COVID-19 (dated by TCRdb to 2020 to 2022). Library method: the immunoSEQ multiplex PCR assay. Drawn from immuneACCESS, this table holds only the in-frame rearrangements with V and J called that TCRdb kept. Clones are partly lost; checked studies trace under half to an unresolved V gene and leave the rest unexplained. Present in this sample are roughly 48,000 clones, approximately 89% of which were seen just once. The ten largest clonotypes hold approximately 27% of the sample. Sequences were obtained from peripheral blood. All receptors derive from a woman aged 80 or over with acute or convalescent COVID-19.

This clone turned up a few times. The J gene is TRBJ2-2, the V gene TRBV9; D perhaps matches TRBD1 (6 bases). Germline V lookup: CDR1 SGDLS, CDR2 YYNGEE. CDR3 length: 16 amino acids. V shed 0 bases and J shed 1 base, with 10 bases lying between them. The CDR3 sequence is CASSVVPTGNTGELFF. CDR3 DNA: TGTGCCAGCAGCGTAGTTCCGACAGGGAACACCGGGGAGCTGTTTTTT.

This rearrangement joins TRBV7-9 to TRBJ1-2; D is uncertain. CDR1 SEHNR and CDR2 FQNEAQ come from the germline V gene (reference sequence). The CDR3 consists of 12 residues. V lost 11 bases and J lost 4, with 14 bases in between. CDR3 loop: CAGGRTGYGYTF. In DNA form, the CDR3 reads TGTGCCGGAGGGCGGACCGGCTATGGCTACACCTTC. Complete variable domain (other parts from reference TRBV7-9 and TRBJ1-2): DTGVSQNPRHKITKRGQNVTFRCDPISEHNRLYWYRQTLGQGPEFLTYFQNEAQLEKSRLLSDRFSAERPKGSFSTLEIQRTEQGDSAMYLCAGGRTGYGYTFGSGTRLTVV.

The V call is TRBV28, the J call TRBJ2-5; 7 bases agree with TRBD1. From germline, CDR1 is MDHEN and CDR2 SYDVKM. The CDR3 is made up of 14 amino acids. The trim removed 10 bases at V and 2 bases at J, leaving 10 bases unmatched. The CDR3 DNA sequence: TGTGCCACGACAGGGCGCACCCTACAAGAGACCCAGTACTTC. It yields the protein CATTGRTLQETQYF. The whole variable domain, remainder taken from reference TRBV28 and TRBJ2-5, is DVKVTQSSRYLVKRTGEKVFLECVQDMDHENMFWYRQDPGLGLRLIYFSYDVKMKEKGDIPEGYSVSREKKERFSLILESASTNQTSMYLCATTGRTLQETQYFGPGTRLLVL.

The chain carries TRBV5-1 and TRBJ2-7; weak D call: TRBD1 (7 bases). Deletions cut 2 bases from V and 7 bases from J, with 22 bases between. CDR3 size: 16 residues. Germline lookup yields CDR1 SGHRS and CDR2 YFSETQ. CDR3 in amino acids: CASSFLGTAIAGEQYF. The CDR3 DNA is TGCGCCAGCAGCTTTTTGGGGACAGCCATCGCGGGGGAGCAGTACTTC.

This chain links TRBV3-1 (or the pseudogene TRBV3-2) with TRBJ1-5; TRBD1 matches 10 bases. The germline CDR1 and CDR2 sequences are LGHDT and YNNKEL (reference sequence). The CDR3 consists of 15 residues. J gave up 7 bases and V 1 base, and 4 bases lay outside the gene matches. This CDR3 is CASSQGTGGLQPQHF. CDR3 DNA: TGTGCCAGCAGCCAAGGGACAGGGGGTTTGCAGCCCCAGCATTTT.

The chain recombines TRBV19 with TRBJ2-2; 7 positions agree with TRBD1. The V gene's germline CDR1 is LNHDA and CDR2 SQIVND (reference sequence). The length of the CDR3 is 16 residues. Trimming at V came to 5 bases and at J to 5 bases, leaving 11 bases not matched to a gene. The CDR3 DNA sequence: TGTGCCAGTAGTCCTTCCCTGACAGGGCAGACCGGGGAGCTGTTTTTT. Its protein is CASSPSLTGQTGELFF.

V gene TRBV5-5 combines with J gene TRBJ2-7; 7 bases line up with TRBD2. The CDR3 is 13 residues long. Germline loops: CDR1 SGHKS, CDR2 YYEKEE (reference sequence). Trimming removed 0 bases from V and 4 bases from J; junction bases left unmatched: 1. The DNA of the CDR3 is TGTGCCAGCAGCTTGGGCGGGGGTTACGAGCAGTACGTC. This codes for CASSLGGGYEQYV.

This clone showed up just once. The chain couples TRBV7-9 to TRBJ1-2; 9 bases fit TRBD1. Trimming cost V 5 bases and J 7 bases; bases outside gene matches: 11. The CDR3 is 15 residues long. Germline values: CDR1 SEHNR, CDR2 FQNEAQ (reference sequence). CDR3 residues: CASSPQLQGAGGYTF. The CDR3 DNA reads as TGTGCCAGCAGCCCGCAATTACAGGGGGCTGGTGGCTACACCTTC.

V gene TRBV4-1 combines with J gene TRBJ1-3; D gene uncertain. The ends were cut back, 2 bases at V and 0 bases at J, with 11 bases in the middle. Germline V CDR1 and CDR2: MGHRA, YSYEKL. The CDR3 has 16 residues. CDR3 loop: CASSQLVEISGNTIYF. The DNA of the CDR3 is TGCGCCAGCAGCCAATTAGTAGAGATCTCTGGAAACACCATATATTTT.

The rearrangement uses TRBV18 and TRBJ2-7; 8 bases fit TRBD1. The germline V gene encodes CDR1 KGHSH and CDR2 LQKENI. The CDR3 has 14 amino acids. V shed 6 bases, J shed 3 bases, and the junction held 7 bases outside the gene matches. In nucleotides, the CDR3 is TGTGCCAGCTCGCTTGGGGACAGGAGCTACGAGCAGTACTTC. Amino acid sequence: CASSLGDRSYEQYF.

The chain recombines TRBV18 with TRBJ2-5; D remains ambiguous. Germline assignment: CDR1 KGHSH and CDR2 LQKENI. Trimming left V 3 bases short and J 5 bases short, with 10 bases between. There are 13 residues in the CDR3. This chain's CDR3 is CASSPRSKETQYF. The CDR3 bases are TGTGCCAGCTCACCGAGGTCAAAGGAGACCCAGTACTTC.

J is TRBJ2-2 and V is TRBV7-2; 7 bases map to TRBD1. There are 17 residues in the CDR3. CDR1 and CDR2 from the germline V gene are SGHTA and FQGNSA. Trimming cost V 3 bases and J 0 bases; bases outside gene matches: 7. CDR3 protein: CASSFGRQGSNTGELFF. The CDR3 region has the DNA TGTGCCAGCAGCTTCGGTCGACAGGGATCGAACACCGGGGAGCTGTTTTTT. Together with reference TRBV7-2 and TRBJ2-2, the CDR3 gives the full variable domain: GAGVSQSPSNKVTEKGKDVELRCDPISGHTALYWYRQSLGQGLEFLIYFQGNSAPDKSGLPSDRFSAERTGGSVSTLTIQRTQQEDSAVYLCASSFGRQGSNTGELFFGEGSRLTVL.

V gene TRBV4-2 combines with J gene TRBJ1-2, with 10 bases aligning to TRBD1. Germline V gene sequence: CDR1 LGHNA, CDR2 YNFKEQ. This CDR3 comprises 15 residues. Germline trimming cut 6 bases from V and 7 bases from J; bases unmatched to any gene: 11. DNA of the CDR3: TGTGCCAGCAGATTCGACAGGGGGCTATCGGGTGGCTACACCTTC. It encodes CASRFDRGLSGGYTF.